This record covers a single T cell receptor beta chain. The antigen remains unidentified. These data come from a study of T cell repertoires in cytomegalovirus infection. Turning to the study itself: Recently identified HLA-C-restricted and well-studied HLA-B-restricted CMV epitopes were used. The public TCR beta signatures pointed to both CMV infection and matching HLA type.

This CDR3 region has 17 residues. With 6 bases removed from V and 2 bases from J, the gap between germline ends came to 20 bases. From germline, CDR1 is MNHEY and CDR2 SVGEGT. Study results and caveats: CMV-specific TCR beta clonotypes restricted by HLA-C were the ones dominating the ex vivo response. Of the TCR beta families, the public ones yielded a cumulative frequency that identified carriers of CMV plus the relevant HLA.

MiXCR was run by TCRdb on the reads, yielding one entry per CDR3 protein. This table has roughly 860,000 distinct CDR3 sequences, around a third appearing once. This chain connects TRBV6-2 or TRBV6-3 to TRBJ2-4; D gene uncertain. The input for sequencing was cultured CD8+ T cells from PBMCs, taken from culture after CMV antigen stimulation. The sequence was obtained from a human donor in good health (CMV status not recorded). Some clones in this sample may be carry-over from other donors' samples. CDR3 in DNA: TGTGCCAGCAGCTGGGCCGATTTCGACACGACCAAAAACATTCAGTACTTC. Protein sequence: CASSWADFDTTKNIQYF.